This record concerns one T cell receptor (beta chain) sequence. Its specificity is unknown. 5'-RACE, quantitative and with molecular barcodes, yielded the TCR beta libraries. A single record per CDR3 protein comes from TCRdb applying MiXCR to the 5' RACE reads. The sample carries more than 150,000 distinct CDR3 sequences, 13% recorded once. CDR1 GTSNPN and CDR2 SVGIG come from the germline V gene (reference sequence). V lost 1 base and J 6 bases, leaving 11 bases between the germline ends. The CDR3 is 13 residues long. This entry belongs to a study of CD8 T cells in ankylosing spondylitis. Overall study results and limits: In peripheral blood, disease-linked CD8+ clones occurred at relatively low frequencies. Characteristic, it appeared, of ankylosing spondylitis blood was a TCR beta motif of 7 or 8 highly homologous variants. Disease-linked clones reportedly concentrated significantly in matched ankylosing spondylitis synovial fluid.

Sequenced sample: blood, either unsorted or a sorted T cell fraction (not recorded which). The clonotype was recovered from a male donor with ankylosing spondylitis or in good health (not recorded which). This chain connects TRBV30 to TRBJ2-3, with D maybe TRBD1 (6 bases). The CDR3 is CAWSEKGVDTQYF. For the CDR3, the DNA is TGTGCCTGGAGTGAGAAGGGGGTGGATACGCAGTATTTT. The entire variable domain, with the rest obtained from reference TRBV30 and TRBJ2-3, is as follows: SQTIHQWPATLVQPVGSPLSLECTVEGTSNPNLYWYRQAAGRGLQLLFYSVGIGQISSEVPQNLSASRPQDRQFILSSKKLLLSDSGFYLCAWSEKGVDTQYFGPGTRLTVL.